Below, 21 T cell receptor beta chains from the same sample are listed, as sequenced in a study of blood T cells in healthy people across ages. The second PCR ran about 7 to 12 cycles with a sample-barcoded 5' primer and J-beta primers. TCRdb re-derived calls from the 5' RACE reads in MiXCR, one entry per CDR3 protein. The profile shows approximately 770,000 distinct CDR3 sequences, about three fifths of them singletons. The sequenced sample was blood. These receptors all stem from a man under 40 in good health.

CDR3 nucleotide sequence: TGTGCCAGCAGCCGCCGGGCCCTCTCTCACCCTAACTATGGCTACACCTTC. Translating gives CASSRRALSHPNYGYTF. This chain uses TRBV5-8 with TRBJ1-2; the D is unclear. Trimming took 4 bases from V and 0 from J, leaving 19 bases between them. This CDR3 has 17 residues. Germline loops: CDR1 SGHTS, CDR2 YDEGEE.

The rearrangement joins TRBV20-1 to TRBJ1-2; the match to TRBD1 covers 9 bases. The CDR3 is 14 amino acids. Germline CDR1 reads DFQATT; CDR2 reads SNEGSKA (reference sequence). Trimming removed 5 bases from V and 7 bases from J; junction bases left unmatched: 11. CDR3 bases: TGCAGTGCTCCTATACCGGGACAGGGCGGTGGCTACACCTTC. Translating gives CSAPIPGQGGGYTF.

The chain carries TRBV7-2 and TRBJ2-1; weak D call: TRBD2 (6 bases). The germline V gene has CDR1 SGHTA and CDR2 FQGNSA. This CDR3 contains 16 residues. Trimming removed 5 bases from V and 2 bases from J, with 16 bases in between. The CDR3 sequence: CASSPNMGGTYNEQFF. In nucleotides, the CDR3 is TGTGCCAGCAGCCCTAATATGGGGGGTACCTACAATGAGCAGTTCTTC.

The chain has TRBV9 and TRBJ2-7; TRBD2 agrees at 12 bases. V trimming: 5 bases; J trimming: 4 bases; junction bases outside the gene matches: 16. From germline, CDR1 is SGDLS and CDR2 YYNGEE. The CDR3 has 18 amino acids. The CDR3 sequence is CASRLRFPRLAGVYEQYF. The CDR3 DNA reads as TGTGCCAGCAGGCTGAGGTTCCCACGACTAGCGGGAGTATACGAGCAGTACTTC. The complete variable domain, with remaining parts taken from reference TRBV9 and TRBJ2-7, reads DSGVTQTPKHLITATGQRVTLRCSPRSGDLSVYWYQQSLDQGLQFLIQYYNGEERAKGNILERFSAQQFPDLHSELNLSSLELGDSALYFCASRLRFPRLAGVYEQYFGPGTRLTVT.

CDR3 coding DNA: TGTGCCAGCAGTGCGGGAATAACAGGGGGTCCACAGCGGTACCAAGAGACCCAGTACTTC. This encodes CASSAGITGGPQRYQETQYF. The V gene is TRBV6-1, the J gene TRBJ2-5, with 8 bases fitting TRBD1. CDR3 length equals 20 residues. Germline V gene sequence: CDR1 MNHNS, CDR2 SASEGT. The J segment lost 0 bases and the V segment lost 4 bases, leaving 19 bases of the junction unmatched.

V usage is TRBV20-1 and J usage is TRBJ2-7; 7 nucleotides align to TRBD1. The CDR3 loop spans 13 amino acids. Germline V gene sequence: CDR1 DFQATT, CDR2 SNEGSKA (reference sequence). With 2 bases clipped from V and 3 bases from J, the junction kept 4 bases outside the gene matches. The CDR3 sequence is CSARRDRNYEQYF. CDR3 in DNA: TGCAGTGCTAGAAGGGACAGAAACTACGAGCAGTACTTC.

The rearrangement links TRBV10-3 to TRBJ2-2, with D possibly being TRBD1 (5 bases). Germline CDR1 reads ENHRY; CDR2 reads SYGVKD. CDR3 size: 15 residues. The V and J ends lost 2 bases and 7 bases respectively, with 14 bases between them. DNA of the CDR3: TGTGCCATCAGTGAGAAGCCAGGGTTCCTCGGGGAGCTGTTTTTT. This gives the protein CAISEKPGFLGELFF.

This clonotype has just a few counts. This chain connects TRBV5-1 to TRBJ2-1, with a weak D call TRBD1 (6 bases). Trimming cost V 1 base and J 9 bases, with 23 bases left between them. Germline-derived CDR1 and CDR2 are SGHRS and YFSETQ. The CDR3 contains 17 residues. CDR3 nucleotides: TGCGCCAGCAGCTTGCCCCCGAACAGGGTGGGGTTCGTTGAGCAGTTCTTC. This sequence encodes CASSLPPNRVGFVEQFF.

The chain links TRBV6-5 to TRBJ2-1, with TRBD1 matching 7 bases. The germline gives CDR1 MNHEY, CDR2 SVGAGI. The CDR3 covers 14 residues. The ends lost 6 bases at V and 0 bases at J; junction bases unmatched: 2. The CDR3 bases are TGTGCCAGCAGGGGACAGAGCTCCTACAATGAGCAGTTCTTC. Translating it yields CASRGQSSYNEQFF.

The CDR3 here is CASSEGEMQYF. The CDR3 DNA reads as TGTGCCAGCAGCGAAGGGGAGATGCAGTACTTC. The chain joins TRBV4-2 to TRBJ2-5, with D perhaps matching TRBD1 or TRBD2 (5 bases each). Deletions cut 5 bases from V and 11 bases from J, with 12 bases between. The CDR3 sequence is 11 residues long. In germline, CDR1 is LGHNA, CDR2 YNFKEQ.

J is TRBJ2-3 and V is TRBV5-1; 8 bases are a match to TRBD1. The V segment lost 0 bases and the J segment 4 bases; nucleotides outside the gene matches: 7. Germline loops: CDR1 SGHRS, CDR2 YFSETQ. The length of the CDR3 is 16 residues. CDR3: CASSLDSQGASDTQYF. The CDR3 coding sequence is TGCGCCAGCAGCTTGGATTCCCAGGGGGCGTCAGATACGCAGTATTTT.

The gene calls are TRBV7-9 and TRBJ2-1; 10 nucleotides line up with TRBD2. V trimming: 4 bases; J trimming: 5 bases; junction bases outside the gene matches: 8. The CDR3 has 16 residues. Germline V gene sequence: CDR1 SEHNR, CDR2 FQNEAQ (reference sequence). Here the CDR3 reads CASSSPGTSVHNEQFF. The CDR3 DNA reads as TGTGCCAGCAGCTCCCCTGGGACTAGCGTACACAATGAGCAGTTCTTC.

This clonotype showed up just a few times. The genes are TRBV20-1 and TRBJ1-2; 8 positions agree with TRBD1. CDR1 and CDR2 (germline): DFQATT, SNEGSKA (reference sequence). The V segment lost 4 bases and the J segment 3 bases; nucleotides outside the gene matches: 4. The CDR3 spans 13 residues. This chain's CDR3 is CSATTGGDYGYTF. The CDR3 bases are TGCAGTGCTACTACAGGGGGTGACTATGGCTACACCTTC.

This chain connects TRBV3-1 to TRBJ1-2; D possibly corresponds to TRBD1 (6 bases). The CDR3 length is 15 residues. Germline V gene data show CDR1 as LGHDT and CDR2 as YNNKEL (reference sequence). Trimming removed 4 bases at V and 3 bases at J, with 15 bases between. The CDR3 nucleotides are TGTGCCAGCAGCCCAGCCTCGGGGGGCTACTATGGCTACACCTTC. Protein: CASSPASGGYYGYTF.

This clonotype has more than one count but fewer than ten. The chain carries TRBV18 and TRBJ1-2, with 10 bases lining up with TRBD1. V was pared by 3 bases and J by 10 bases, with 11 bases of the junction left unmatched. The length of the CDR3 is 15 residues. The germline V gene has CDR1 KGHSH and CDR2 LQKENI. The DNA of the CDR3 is TGTGCCAGCTCACCGGTAGTGGGACAGGGGAAAGTCTACACCTTC. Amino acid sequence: CASSPVVGQGKVYTF.

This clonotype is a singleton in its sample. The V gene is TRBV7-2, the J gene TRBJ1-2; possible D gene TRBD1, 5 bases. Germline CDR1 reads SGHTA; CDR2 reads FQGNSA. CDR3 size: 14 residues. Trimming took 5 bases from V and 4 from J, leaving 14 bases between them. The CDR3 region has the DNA TGTGCCAGCAGCCCGGTGCAGGGTGGCTATGGCTACACCTTC. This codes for CASSPVQGGYGYTF.

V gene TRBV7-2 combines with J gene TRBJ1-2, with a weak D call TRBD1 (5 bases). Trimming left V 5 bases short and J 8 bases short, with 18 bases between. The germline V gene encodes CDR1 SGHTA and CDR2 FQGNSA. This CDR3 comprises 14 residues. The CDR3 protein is CASSRAGQFYGYTF. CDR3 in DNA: TGTGCCAGCAGCCGGGCGGGGCAGTTCTACGGCTACACCTTC.

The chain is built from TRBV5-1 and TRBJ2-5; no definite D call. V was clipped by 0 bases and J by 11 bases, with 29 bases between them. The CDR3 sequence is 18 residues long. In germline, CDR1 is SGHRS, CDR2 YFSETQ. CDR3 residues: CASSLASSWGMLNNEQYF. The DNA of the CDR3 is TGCGCCAGCAGCTTGGCCTCCTCGTGGGGTATGCTAAACAATGAGCAGTACTTC.

CDR3 residues: CASRFTAGTGSYNEQFF. CDR3 nucleotide sequence: TGTGCCAGCAGATTCACAGCCGGGACAGGGTCGTACAATGAGCAGTTCTTC. The gene calls are TRBV7-9 and TRBJ2-1, with 9 bases matching TRBD1. CDR3 size: 17 residues. Germline CDR1 SEHNR, CDR2 FQNEAQ (reference sequence). Unmatched junction bases numbered 13, after V lost 6 bases and J lost 4 bases.

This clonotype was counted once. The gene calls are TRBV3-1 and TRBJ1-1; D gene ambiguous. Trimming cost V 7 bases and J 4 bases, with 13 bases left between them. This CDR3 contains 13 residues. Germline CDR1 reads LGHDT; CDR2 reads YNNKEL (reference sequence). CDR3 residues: CASTRESITEAFF. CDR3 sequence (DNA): TGTGCCAGCACCAGAGAATCGATCACTGAAGCTTTCTTT.

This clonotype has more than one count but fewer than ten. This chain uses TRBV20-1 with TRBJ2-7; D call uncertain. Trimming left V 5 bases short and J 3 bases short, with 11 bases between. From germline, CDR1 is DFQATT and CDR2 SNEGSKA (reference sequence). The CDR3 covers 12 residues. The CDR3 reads CSAGEENYEQYF. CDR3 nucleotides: TGCAGTGCTGGCGAAGAAAACTACGAGCAGTACTTC.